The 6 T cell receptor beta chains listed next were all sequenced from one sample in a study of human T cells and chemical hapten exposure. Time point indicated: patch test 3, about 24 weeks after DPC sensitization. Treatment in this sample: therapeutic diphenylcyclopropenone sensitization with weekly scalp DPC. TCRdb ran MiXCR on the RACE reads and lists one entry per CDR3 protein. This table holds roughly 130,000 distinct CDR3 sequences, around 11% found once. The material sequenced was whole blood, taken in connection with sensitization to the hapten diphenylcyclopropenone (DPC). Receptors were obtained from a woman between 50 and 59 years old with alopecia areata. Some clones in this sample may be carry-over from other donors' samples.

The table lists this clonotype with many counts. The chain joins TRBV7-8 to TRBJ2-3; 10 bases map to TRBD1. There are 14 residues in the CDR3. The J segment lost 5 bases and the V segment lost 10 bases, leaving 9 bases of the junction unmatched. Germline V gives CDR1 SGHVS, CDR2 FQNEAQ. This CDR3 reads CATRRDRGIDTQYF. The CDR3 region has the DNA TGTGCCACCCGAAGGGACAGGGGTATAGATACGCAGTATTTT.

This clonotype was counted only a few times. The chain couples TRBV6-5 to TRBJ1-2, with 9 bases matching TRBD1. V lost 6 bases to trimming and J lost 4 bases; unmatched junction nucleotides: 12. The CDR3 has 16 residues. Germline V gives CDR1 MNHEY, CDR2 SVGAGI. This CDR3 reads CASSHPRDRATYGYTF. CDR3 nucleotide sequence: TGTGCCAGCAGCCACCCCCGGGACAGGGCCACCTATGGCTACACCTTC.

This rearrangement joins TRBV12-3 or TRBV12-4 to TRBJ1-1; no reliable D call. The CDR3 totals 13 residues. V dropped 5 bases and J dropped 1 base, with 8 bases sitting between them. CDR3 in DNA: TGTGCCAGCAGTCCACATGGGAACACTGAAGCTTTCTTT. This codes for CASSPHGNTEAFF.

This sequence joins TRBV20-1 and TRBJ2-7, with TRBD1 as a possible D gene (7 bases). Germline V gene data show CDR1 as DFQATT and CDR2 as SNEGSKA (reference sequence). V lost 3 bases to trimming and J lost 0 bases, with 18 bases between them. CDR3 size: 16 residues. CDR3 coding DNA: TGCAGTGCTAGTCAGGGGGGAAGGAGCAGCTCCTACGAGCAGTACTTC. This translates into CSASQGGRSSSYEQYF.

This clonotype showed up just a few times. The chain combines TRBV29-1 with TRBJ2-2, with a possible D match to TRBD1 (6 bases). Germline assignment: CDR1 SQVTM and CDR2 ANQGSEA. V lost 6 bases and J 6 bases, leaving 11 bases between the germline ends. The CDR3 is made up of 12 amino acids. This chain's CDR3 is CSVTGSAGELFF. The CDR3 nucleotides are TGCAGCGTCACAGGGTCCGCCGGGGAGCTGTTTTTT.

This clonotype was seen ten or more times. The CDR3 sequence: CASSLPGQETQYF. CDR3 coding DNA: TGCGCCAGCAGCTTGCCGGGCCAAGAGACCCAGTACTTC. This chain connects TRBV5-1 to TRBJ2-5, with D unclear. The CDR3 consists of 13 residues. CDR1 is SGHRS, CDR2 YFSETQ, per germline. V lost 1 base, J lost 1 base, and 5 bases lay in between.